This T cell receptor (beta chain) was obtained from a study of cytomegalovirus exposure and HLA in healthy donors. General study findings and limits: There was a cluster of highly shared sequence variants that was likely a sequencing artifact. Upon later analysis, TCR association rates were observed to vary by HLA locus, being highest for DRB1 and lowest for HLA-C. Further analysis, carried out later, found HLA-associated TCR beta chains more clonally expanded than equally common other chains.

Nominal health characterized the donors when sampled, though unrecorded immune exposures were likely. This CDR3 spans 15 amino acids. Germline trimming cut 2 bases from V and 2 bases from J; bases unmatched to any gene: 5. Germline CDR1 reads LNHNV; CDR2 reads YYDKDF (reference sequence). Turning to this clone: Its antigen is as yet unknown.

Primers included in the PCR were 60 Vbeta and 13 Jbeta primers. Sequencing used immunoSEQ multiplex PCR; TCRdb keeps in-frame clones, though not all of them. This sample's table reports fewer than 150,000 clones. This chain links TRBV15 with TRBJ2-7, with 8 positions matching TRBD1. The receptor was isolated from a man aged 40-55 years in good health and CMV-seronegative. The sequenced material came from PBMCs. The DNA of the CDR3 is TGTGCCACCAGCAGATCCGGACAGGGAACCTACGAGCAGTACTTC. This gives the protein CATSRSGQGTYEQYF.